Listed below are T cell receptor beta chains from one sample, sequenced in a study of cytomegalovirus exposure and HLA in healthy donors. The repertoire was sequenced with immunoSEQ multiplex PCR; TCRdb's copy has only in-frame clones and lacks some. In the table there are about 140,000 clones, nearly 80% of which are singletons. Sequencing input: PBMCs. The receptors here all came from a middle-aged woman in good health and CMV-seronegative. CDR3s include the opening cysteine and the closing phenylalanine or tryptophan. D genes are given only for firm matches. Size values are once, few and many counts, or a class for expanded clones, and some rows have none.

j_call: TRBJ2-7; v_call: TRBV19; cdr3_length: 17; clone_size: NA; d_call: TRBD2; cdr3_nt: TGTGCCAGTAGTCGGCTAGCGGGAGGGCCCTCTGGGTACGAGCAGTACTTC; cdr3_aa: CASSRLAGGPSGYEQYF
j_call: TRBJ2-6; v_call: TRBV4-3; cdr3_length: 18; clone_size: medium-sized; d_call: TRBD1; cdr3_nt: TGCGCCAGCAGCCAATCCGGGACAGGGGTTTCTGGGGCCAACGTCCTGACTTTC; cdr3_aa: CASSQSGTGVSGANVLTF
j_call: TRBJ2-5; v_call: TRBV28; cdr3_length: 16; clone_size: NA; d_call: NA; cdr3_nt: TGTGCCAGCAGTATGGGCTGGGGGGGCCAAGTAGGGACCCAGTACTTC; cdr3_aa: CASSMGWGGQVGTQYF
j_call: TRBJ1-5; v_call: TRBV19; cdr3_length: 18; clone_size: NA; d_call: NA; cdr3_nt: TGTGCCAGTAGTATAATGACACCGTATACTTATAGCAATCAGCCCCAGCATTTT; cdr3_aa: CASSIMTPYTYSNQPQHF
j_call: TRBJ2-7; v_call: TRBV2; cdr3_length: 12; clone_size: NA; d_call: TRBD2; cdr3_nt: TGTGCCAGCGGGACTAGCTCCTACGAGCAGTACTTC; cdr3_aa: CASGTSSYEQYF
j_call: TRBJ2-1; v_call: TRBV7-6; cdr3_length: 11; clone_size: NA; d_call: NA; cdr3_nt: TGTGCCAGCAGCCTATACCATGAGCAGTTCTTC; cdr3_aa: CASSLYHEQFF
j_call: TRBJ2-1; v_call: TRBV18; cdr3_length: 16; clone_size: NA; d_call: TRBD2; cdr3_nt: TGTGCCAGCTCAGCAAACTCTGGAGCGGGAGGGAATGAGCAGTTCTTC; cdr3_aa: CASSANSGAGGNEQFF
j_call: TRBJ1-4; v_call: TRBV7-9; cdr3_length: 15; clone_size: NA; d_call: TRBD1; cdr3_nt: TGTGCCAGCAGCATTAGGACAGGGCGGAATGAAAAACTGTTTTTT; cdr3_aa: CASSIRTGRNEKLFF
j_call: TRBJ1-2; v_call: TRBV28; cdr3_length: 13; clone_size: NA; d_call: NA; cdr3_nt: TGTGCCAGCAGTCCTGGTAGTAACTATGGCTACACCTTC; cdr3_aa: CASSPGSNYGYTF
j_call: TRBJ1-2; v_call: TRBV5-6; cdr3_length: 14; clone_size: NA; d_call: NA; cdr3_nt: TGTGCCAGCAGCTTACAGACAGCTAACTATGGCTACACCTTC; cdr3_aa: CASSLQTANYGYTF
j_call: TRBJ2-1; v_call: TRBV7-2; cdr3_length: 15; clone_size: NA; d_call: NA; cdr3_nt: TGTGCCAGCCTGCCGACTTGGAGCTCCTACAATGAGCAGTTCTTC; cdr3_aa: CASLPTWSSYNEQFF
j_call: TRBJ1-5; v_call: TRBV28; cdr3_length: 12; clone_size: NA; d_call: NA; cdr3_nt: TGTGCCAGCAGTTCCTCTTATCAGCCCCAGCATTTT; cdr3_aa: CASSSSYQPQHF
j_call: TRBJ2-3; v_call: TRBV5-1; cdr3_length: 16; clone_size: NA; d_call: TRBD2; cdr3_nt: TGCGCCAGCAGCTTGGAGGGGCGGGGGGGCTTAGATACGCAGTATTTT; cdr3_aa: CASSLEGRGGLDTQYF
j_call: TRBJ1-6; v_call: TRBV7-2; cdr3_length: 13; clone_size: NA; d_call: TRBD1; cdr3_nt: TGTGCCAGCAGCTCACAGGGGAAATCACCCCTCCACTTT; cdr3_aa: CASSSQGKSPLHF
j_call: TRBJ2-3; v_call: TRBV4-1; cdr3_length: 15; clone_size: NA; d_call: NA; cdr3_nt: TGCGCCAGCAGCCAAGTTGGACTAATTGCAGATACGCAGTATTTT; cdr3_aa: CASSQVGLIADTQYF
j_call: TRBJ1-1; v_call: TRBV6-5; cdr3_length: 13; clone_size: NA; d_call: NA; cdr3_nt: TGTGCCAGCAGTGAAACAGGGATGGGTGAAGCTTTCTTT; cdr3_aa: CASSETGMGEAFF
j_call: TRBJ2-5; v_call: TRBV2; cdr3_length: 15; clone_size: NA; d_call: TRBD2; cdr3_nt: TGTGCCAGCAGTGATAGCGGGGGGGCCTTTGAGACCCAGTACTTC; cdr3_aa: CASSDSGGAFETQYF